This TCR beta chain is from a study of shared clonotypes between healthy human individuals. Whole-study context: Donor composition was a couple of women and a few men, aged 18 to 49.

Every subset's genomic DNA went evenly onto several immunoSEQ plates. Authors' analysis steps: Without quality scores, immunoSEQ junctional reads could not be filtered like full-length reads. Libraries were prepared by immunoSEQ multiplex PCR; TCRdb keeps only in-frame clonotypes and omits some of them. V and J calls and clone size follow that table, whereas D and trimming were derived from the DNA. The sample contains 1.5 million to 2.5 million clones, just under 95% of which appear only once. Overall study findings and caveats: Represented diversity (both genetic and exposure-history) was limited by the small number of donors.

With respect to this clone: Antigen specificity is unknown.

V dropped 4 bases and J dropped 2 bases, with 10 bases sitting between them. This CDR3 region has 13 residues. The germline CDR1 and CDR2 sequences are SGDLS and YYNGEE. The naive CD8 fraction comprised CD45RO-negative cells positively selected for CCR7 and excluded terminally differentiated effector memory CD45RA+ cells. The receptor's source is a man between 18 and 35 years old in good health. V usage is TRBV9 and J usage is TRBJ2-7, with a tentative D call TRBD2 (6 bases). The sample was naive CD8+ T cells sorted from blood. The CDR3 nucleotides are TGTGCCAGCAGCCGGGGGACCCCCTACGAGCAGTACTTC. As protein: CASSRGTPYEQYF.